The following is a T cell receptor beta chain sequence with its context. The record originates from a study of cytomegalovirus exposure and HLA in healthy donors. This CDR3 is 16 amino acids long. V shed 7 bases, J shed 2 bases, and the junction held 12 bases outside the gene matches. CDR1 SGHRS and CDR2 YFSETQ come from the germline V gene. Sequenced by immunoSEQ multiplex PCR; TCRdb stores in-frame clones only, minus some. The profile covers fewer than 200,000 clones, with 70% to 90% appearing a single time and around 2.4% taken by the ten largest. The sequence derives from a young woman in good health and CMV-seronegative. Material for sequencing was PBMCs. V usage is TRBV5-1 and J usage is TRBJ2-1; 7 bases line up with TRBD2. The CDR3 DNA sequence: TGCGCCAGCCAGAGCTTGATAGCGGGCGCCTACAATGAGCAGTTCTTC. Amino acid sequence: CASQSLIAGAYNEQFF.